This TCR beta chain emerged from a study of blood T cell repertoires in COVID-19 (dated by TCRdb to 2020 to 2022). About the investigation overall: Samples from collaborators originated in the United States, Italy and Spain and spanned both the acute and convalescent phases of COVID-19. The prospective study material was composed of cDNA or gDNA derived from T cells, B-cell-depleted T cells, or PBMCs. The dataset comprised deeply sampled blood TCRbeta repertoires from subjects exposed to, actively infected with, or recovered from COVID-19. The repertoires were released in a freely available public database intended as a resource for research on the immune response to SARS-CoV-2. The samples were drawn from two sources: the first 160 participants of the ongoing ImmuneRACE study, and about 1,300 subjects contributed by 6 global collaborators. A de-identified subject ID, COVID-19 status, age in years and sex were almost always included in the sample metadata. HLA class I and class II types, where available, came from metadata supplied by the sample provider rather than from assay-based typing. The full study reports these points: The quantity of clinical and demographic metadata differed by source and by participant and was supplied without curation.

Comments on this clone: Its antigen specificity is not known. No base qualities exist here, and no much larger clone lies one base off it.

Counted from cysteine to phenylalanine, this CDR3 has 12 amino acids. CDR3 DNA is the only sequence kept; it has 36 bases, read in frame from the first base. Relative to germline, V is 4 bases shorter and J is 5 bases shorter, with 8 bases between their ends. The immunoSEQ Assay, a bias-controlled multiplex PCR, was used to amplify TCRbeta CDR3 regions from genomic DNA. The paper's data handling went like this. The number of nucleated cells in each sample was estimated from the amplification of reference gene primers within the assay. Sequence reads were collapsed and filtered to measure the absolute abundance of every unique TCRbeta CDR3 rearrangement. For each sample, productive Simpson clonality was calculated as the square root of Simpson's diversity index over productive rearrangements. The immuneACCESS repertoire file appears here via TCRdb, limited to in-frame rearrangements. These files lack a portion of the clones; in checked studies, under half of the deficit traces to unresolved V genes, and the cause of the others is not known. V and J calls and clone size are those listed in that table; D and trimming were worked out from the DNA. The sample records almost 200,000 clones, more than 70% of which are singletons. Approximately 7.6% of the sample rests with the top ten.

Participants in the prospective study were enrolled through a virtual design, were aged roughly 18 to 90 years, and lived in some 24 United States geographic areas. In the prospective study, cohorts were assigned on the basis of participant-reported clinical history obtained from a screening survey and a study questionnaire. ImmuneRACE Cohort 3 recovered participants were defined by two consecutive negative NP/OP PCR tests, healthcare professional clearance, or symptom resolution. Mobile phlebotomists in the prospective study collected whole blood, serum and a nasopharyngeal or oropharyngeal swab from every participant. Participants in the prospective study had the option to provide additional blood draws and questionnaires over a roughly two-month period. Before DNA extraction, blood samples from the prospective study were shipped at room temperature or frozen.

The V and J segments used are TRBV12-3 or TRBV12-4 and TRBJ1-2; TRBD1 is a possible D gene, resting on 5 matching bases. The clonotype comes from a woman aged 18 to 35 who had recovered from COVID-19. The source material was PBMCs or T cells enriched from blood (not recorded which). The CDR3 protein: CASSSGGYGYTF. The DNA sequence is as follows: TGTGCCAGCAGTTCCGGGGGGTATGGCTACACCTTC.